This is a list of T cell receptor beta chains from one sample in a study of shared clonotypes between healthy human individuals. The protocol was immunoSEQ multiplex PCR, while the TCRdb copy is restricted to in-frame clones and leaves out a portion. The repertoire includes 2 million to 2.5 million clones, approximately 93% of them detected once, and about 0.39% sits in the top ten. The sample comprised naive CD4+ T cells from PBMCs. These receptor sequences come from a man between 18 and 35 years old in good health. Some clones in this sample may be carry-over from other donors' samples. Both conserved end residues are part of each CDR3. The D gene is left open where the match is weak. Clone size is not always given. Where it is, it says once, few, many or a class for expanded clones.

D gene: TRBD2; V gene: TRBV5-1; J gene: TRBJ2-7; clone size: NA; CDR3 protein: CASSLASGGRGEQYF; CDR3 DNA: TGCGCCAGCAGCTTGGCGTCCGGGGGGAGGGGCGAGCAGTACTTC
D gene: TRBD2; V gene: TRBV5-4; J gene: TRBJ2-7; clone size: NA; CDR3 protein: CASSLELAGNSPYEQYF; CDR3 DNA: TGTGCCAGCAGCTTGGAACTAGCGGGAAACTCTCCCTACGAGCAGTACTTC
D gene: NA; V gene: TRBV18; J gene: TRBJ2-7; clone size: NA; CDR3 protein: CASSPPGRGVYEQYF; CDR3 DNA: TGTGCCAGCTCACCACCGGGGCGGGGAGTCTACGAGCAGTACTTC
D gene: NA; V gene: TRBV27; J gene: TRBJ1-1; clone size: NA; CDR3 protein: CASSTDTEAFF; CDR3 DNA: TGTGCCAGCAGTACCGACACTGAAGCTTTCTTT
D gene: NA; V gene: TRBV30; J gene: TRBJ1-4; clone size: NA; CDR3 protein: CAWSVRLNEKLFF; CDR3 DNA: TGTGCCTGGAGTGTAAGGCTTAATGAAAAACTGTTTTTT
D gene: NA; V gene: TRBV28; J gene: TRBJ1-1; clone size: NA; CDR3 protein: CASSPRGGPAEAFF; CDR3 DNA: TGTGCCAGCAGTCCGAGGGGGGGACCCGCTGAAGCTTTCTTT
D gene: TRBD2; V gene: TRBV27; J gene: TRBJ2-3; clone size: NA; CDR3 protein: CASSQLAGDSTDTQYF; CDR3 DNA: TGTGCCAGCAGCCAACTAGCGGGGGATAGCACAGATACGCAGTATTTT
D gene: TRBD1; V gene: TRBV4-3; J gene: TRBJ1-6; clone size: NA; CDR3 protein: CASSQGNRGNNSPLHF; CDR3 DNA: TGCGCCAGCAGCCAAGGAAACAGGGGAAACAATTCACCCCTCCACTTT
D gene: NA; V gene: TRBV14; J gene: TRBJ2-7; clone size: NA; CDR3 protein: CASSPGRRTYEQYF; CDR3 DNA: TGTGCCAGCAGCCCAGGTCGGCGAACCTACGAGCAGTACTTC
D gene: NA; V gene: TRBV30; J gene: TRBJ2-5; clone size: NA; CDR3 protein: CAWRHGRETQYF; CDR3 DNA: TGTGCCTGGAGACACGGGCGGGAGACCCAGTACTTC
D gene: NA; V gene: TRBV7-9; J gene: TRBJ1-1; clone size: NA; CDR3 protein: CASSSPLDGGIEAFF; CDR3 DNA: TGTGCCAGCAGCTCACCTCTGGACGGGGGGATTGAAGCTTTCTTT
D gene: NA; V gene: TRBV19; J gene: TRBJ1-1; clone size: NA; CDR3 protein: CASSVQAWPEAFF; CDR3 DNA: TGTGCCAGTAGTGTACAGGCGTGGCCTGAAGCTTTCTTT
D gene: TRBD2; V gene: TRBV7-2; J gene: TRBJ2-7; clone size: NA; CDR3 protein: CASSRQGTSGSHEQYF; CDR3 DNA: TGTGCCAGCAGCCGACAGGGGACTAGCGGGAGCCACGAGCAGTACTTC
D gene: TRBD2; V gene: TRBV5-1; J gene: TRBJ2-7; clone size: few; CDR3 protein: CASSVTSGSSYEQYF; CDR3 DNA: TGCGCCAGCAGCGTGACTAGCGGGAGCTCCTACGAGCAGTACTTC
D gene: NA; V gene: TRBV7-3; J gene: TRBJ2-1; clone size: NA; CDR3 protein: CASSPSVPTSEQFF; CDR3 DNA: TGTGCCAGCAGCCCTAGCGTTCCGACTAGTGAGCAGTTCTTC
D gene: NA; V gene: TRBV27; J gene: TRBJ2-7; clone size: NA; CDR3 protein: CASSYYGPRGAYEQYF; CDR3 DNA: TGTGCCAGCAGTTACTACGGCCCACGTGGGGCCTACGAGCAGTACTTC
D gene: NA; V gene: TRBV7-2; J gene: TRBJ2-2; clone size: NA; CDR3 protein: CASSSKGPWNTGELFF; CDR3 DNA: TGTGCCAGCAGCTCGAAGGGGCCATGGAACACCGGGGAGCTGTTTTTT
D gene: NA; V gene: TRBV2; J gene: TRBJ2-7; clone size: NA; CDR3 protein: CASSRSYEQYF; CDR3 DNA: TGTGCCAGCAGTCGCTCCTACGAGCAGTACTTC
D gene: NA; V gene: TRBV28; J gene: TRBJ2-7; clone size: NA; CDR3 protein: CASSSTRTVYEQYF; CDR3 DNA: TGTGCCAGCAGTTCTACTAGAACGGTCTACGAGCAGTACTTC
D gene: TRBD1; V gene: TRBV2; J gene: TRBJ2-3; clone size: NA; CDR3 protein: CATLGTGASTDTQYF; CDR3 DNA: TGTGCCACCCTGGGGACAGGGGCAAGCACAGATACGCAGTATTTT
D gene: TRBD1; V gene: TRBV11-2; J gene: TRBJ2-2; clone size: once; CDR3 protein: CASSSWTGQSAGELFF; CDR3 DNA: TGTGCCAGCAGCTCATGGACAGGGCAGTCCGCCGGGGAGCTGTTTTTT
D gene: NA; V gene: TRBV5-8; J gene: TRBJ2-3; clone size: NA; CDR3 protein: CASSVTGTDTQYF; CDR3 DNA: TGTGCCAGCAGCGTGACAGGCACAGATACGCAGTATTTT
D gene: NA; V gene: TRBV30; J gene: TRBJ1-6; clone size: NA; CDR3 protein: CAWSGQGMPNSPLHF; CDR3 DNA: TGTGCCTGGAGTGGTCAGGGCATGCCAAATTCACCCCTCCACTTT
D gene: TRBD2; V gene: TRBV7-2; J gene: TRBJ2-1; clone size: NA; CDR3 protein: CASSLPSGRWGGSEQFF; CDR3 DNA: TGTGCCAGCAGCTTACCTAGCGGGAGGTGGGGAGGAAGTGAGCAGTTCTTC
D gene: TRBD2; V gene: TRBV5-5; J gene: TRBJ2-1; clone size: NA; CDR3 protein: CASSWVAGSNEQFF; CDR3 DNA: TGTGCCAGCAGCTGGGTAGCGGGATCCAATGAGCAGTTCTTC
D gene: TRBD1; V gene: TRBV14; J gene: TRBJ1-1; clone size: NA; CDR3 protein: CASSHLGRGTEAFF; CDR3 DNA: TGTGCCAGCAGCCACTTGGGCAGGGGGACTGAAGCTTTCTTT
D gene: NA; V gene: TRBV28; J gene: TRBJ1-1; clone size: NA; CDR3 protein: CASSRNFVEAFF; CDR3 DNA: TGTGCCAGCAGCCGGAATTTCGTCGAAGCTTTCTTT
D gene: TRBD1; V gene: TRBV27; J gene: TRBJ2-3; clone size: NA; CDR3 protein: CASSPRQGSTQYF; CDR3 DNA: TGTGCCAGCAGTCCGCGACAGGGGTCTACGCAGTATTTT
D gene: NA; V gene: TRBV2; J gene: TRBJ2-1; clone size: NA; CDR3 protein: CASSASGLDLYNEQFF; CDR3 DNA: TGTGCCAGCAGCGCATCGGGACTGGATCTATACAATGAGCAGTTCTTC
D gene: NA; V gene: TRBV6-6; J gene: TRBJ1-1; clone size: NA; CDR3 protein: CASSSLTVNTEAFF; CDR3 DNA: TGTGCCAGCAGTTCACTGACAGTGAACACTGAAGCTTTCTTT